Each of the 13 T cell receptor beta chains below was sequenced from the same sample in a study of T cell responses to AZD1222 COVID-19 vaccine. Assay: immunoSEQ multiplex PCR; the TCRdb copy retains only in-frame clones and omits some. The table records about 170,000 clones, 90% to 95% of them present only once. The source material was peripheral blood, sampled on day 0 of AZD1222 vaccination. All receptors derive from an adult in good health.

The V gene is TRBV2, the J gene TRBJ2-3; either TRBD1 or TRBD2 may fit D (5 bases each). The length of the CDR3 is 16 residues. V gave up 8 bases and J gave up 2 bases, with 20 bases separating them. Germline values: CDR1 SNHLY, CDR2 FYNNEI. The CDR3 loop is CASSTGRNPPTDTQYF. The CDR3 DNA follows: TGTGCCAGCTCGACGGGACGGAACCCTCCCACAGATACGCAGTATTTT.

The chain carries TRBV27 and TRBJ1-1; the D gene is possibly TRBD1 (5 bases). The CDR3 loop spans 15 amino acids. The germline V gene encodes CDR1 MNHEY and CDR2 SMNVEV (reference sequence). Trimming left V 1 base short and J 10 bases short, with 19 bases between. The DNA for the CDR3 is TGTGCCAGCAGTTTATATGGGGACCCTAACCAACGAGCTTTCTTT. Translating it yields CASSLYGDPNQRAFF.

The chain links TRBV10-3 to TRBJ1-2; 7 bases line up with TRBD1. The CDR3 is 16 amino acids. Germline CDR1 reads ENHRY; CDR2 reads SYGVKD. V lost 6 bases to trimming and J lost 2 bases; unmatched junction nucleotides: 12. The DNA of the CDR3 is TGTGCCATCAGAGGAACCGGGACAGCCTACAACTATGGCTACACCTTC. Protein sequence: CAIRGTGTAYNYGYTF.

V is TRBV3-1 (or the pseudogene TRBV3-2) and J is TRBJ1-6; 8 bases agree with TRBD1. V lost 8 bases to trimming and J lost 8 bases; unmatched junction nucleotides: 11. Per germline, CDR1 LGHDT and CDR2 YNNKEL (reference sequence). CDR3 size: 15 residues. The DNA for the CDR3 is TGTGCCAGCCGGGGAGGACAGGGTTTAGATTCACCCCTCCACTTT. It codes for CASRGGQGLDSPLHF.

V and J are TRBV6-6 and TRBJ1-2; 8 nucleotides agree with TRBD1. Losses at the gene ends were 2 bases for V and 6 bases for J; bases not matched to a gene: 11. The germline V gene has CDR1 MNHNY and CDR2 SVGAGI (reference sequence). CDR3 length: 16 residues. The CDR3 sequence: CASSYQIRQGINGYTF. In DNA form, the CDR3 reads TGTGCCAGCAGTTACCAGATTCGACAGGGGATAAATGGCTACACCTTC.

The sample holds one count of this clone. The genes are TRBV5-1 and TRBJ1-4, with a tentative D call TRBD1 (6 bases). Trimming shortened V by 6 bases and J by 4 bases, and 13 bases separated the two germline ends. The CDR3 loop spans 14 amino acids. Per germline, CDR1 SGHRS and CDR2 YFSETQ. The CDR3 spells CASTETGDNEKLFF. The CDR3 DNA follows: TGCGCCAGCACCGAGACAGGAGATAATGAAAAACTGTTTTTT.

Notes on this clone: A junction end diverges from the germline sequence, so it may reflect a read error. V gene TRBV6-4 combines with J gene TRBJ2-3; D is unclear. Per the germline V gene, CDR1 is MRHNA and CDR2 is SNTAGT. The CDR3 contains 15 residues. Here the CDR3 reads CASCEVGGFTDTQYF. CDR3 coding DNA: TGTGCCAGCTGTGAAGTGGGCGGATTCACAGATACGCAGTATTTT.

V usage is TRBV3-1 (or the pseudogene TRBV3-2) and J usage is TRBJ1-1; D remains ambiguous. CDR3 length: 11 residues. V lost 7 bases to trimming and J lost 5 bases, with 8 bases between them. Germline lookup yields CDR1 LGHDT and CDR2 YNNKEL (reference sequence). The CDR3 loop is CASKSRTEAFF. The CDR3 DNA reads TGTGCCAGCAAGTCGAGGACTGAAGCTTTCTTT.

This chain joins TRBV6-5 and TRBJ2-1; D not resolved. Trimming pared 6 bases from V and 0 bases from J, leaving 9 bases between. This CDR3 spans 14 amino acids. The germline CDR1 and CDR2 sequences are MNHEY and SVGAGI. For the CDR3, the DNA is TGTGCCAGCAGAGTGCTAGGCTCCTACAATGAGCAGTTCTTC. This gives the protein CASRVLGSYNEQFF.

The chain links TRBV3-1 (or the pseudogene TRBV3-2) to TRBJ1-5; a possible D gene is TRBD1 (5 bases). The V gene's germline CDR1 is LGHDT and CDR2 YNNKEL (reference sequence). This CDR3 is built from 14 residues. The V gene lost 4 bases and the J gene lost 1 base, with 8 bases spanning the gap. CDR3 bases: TGTGCCAGCAGCCGGGGGGGGAGCAATCAGCCCCAGCATTTT. Protein product: CASSRGGSNQPQHF.

This clone is a singleton in its sample. V usage is TRBV19 and J usage is TRBJ1-3, with 8 bases that match TRBD1. Trimming took 8 bases from V and 4 from J; bases not matched to a gene: 7. Germline values: CDR1 LNHDA, CDR2 SQIVND (reference sequence). The CDR3 covers 14 residues. The CDR3 reads CASCAGGHGNTIYF. CDR3 coding DNA: TGTGCCAGTTGTGCAGGGGGCCACGGAAACACCATATATTTT.

This chain's CDR3 is CASSSDFPGQGLGTEAFF. CDR3 DNA sequence: TGTGCCAGCAGCTCCGATTTCCCGGGACAGGGTTTGGGCACTGAAGCTTTCTTT. This chain links TRBV11-3 with TRBJ1-1, with TRBD1 matching over 9 bases. With 4 bases clipped from V and 4 bases from J, the junction kept 16 bases outside the gene matches. Germline V gene data show CDR1 as SGHNT and CDR2 as YENEEA. This CDR3 contains 18 residues.

This clone was picked up one time. This rearrangement joins TRBV4-1 to TRBJ2-1; 7 bases are shared with TRBD2. CDR1 and CDR2 from the germline V gene are MGHRA and YSYEKL. V lost 3 bases to trimming and J lost 2 bases; unmatched junction nucleotides: 1. CDR3 length: 14 amino acids. The CDR3 DNA is TGCGCCAGCAGCCAGCGGGGGACCTACAATGAGCAGTTCTTC. This gives the protein CASSQRGTYNEQFF.